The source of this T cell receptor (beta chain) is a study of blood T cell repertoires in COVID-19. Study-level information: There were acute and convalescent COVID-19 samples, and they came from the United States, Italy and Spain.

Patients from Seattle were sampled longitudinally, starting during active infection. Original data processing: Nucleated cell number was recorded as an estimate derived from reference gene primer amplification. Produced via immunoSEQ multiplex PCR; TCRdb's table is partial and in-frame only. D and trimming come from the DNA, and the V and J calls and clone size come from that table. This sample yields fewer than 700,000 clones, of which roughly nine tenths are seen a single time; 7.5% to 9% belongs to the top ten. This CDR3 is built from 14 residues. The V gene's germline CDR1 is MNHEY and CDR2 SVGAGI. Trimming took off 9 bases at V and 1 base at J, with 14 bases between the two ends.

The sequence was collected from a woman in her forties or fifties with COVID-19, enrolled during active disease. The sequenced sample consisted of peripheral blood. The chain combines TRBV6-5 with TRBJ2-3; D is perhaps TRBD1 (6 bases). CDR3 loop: CASSRDTRTDTQYF. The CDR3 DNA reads TGTGCCAGTTCCCGGGACACCCGCACAGATACGCAGTATTTT.